These 27 T cell receptor beta chains were sequenced from one sample in a study of T cell responses to AZD1222 COVID-19 vaccine. TCRdb keeps only in-frame clones here, not all; method: immunoSEQ multiplex PCR. The table lists around 140,000 clones, more than 75% of them singletons, with around 1% in the top ten. Sequencing used peripheral blood, obtained 28 days after the second AZD1222 dose. The receptor set was obtained from an adult who received the AZD1222 COVID-19 vaccine.

The genes are TRBV10-3 and TRBJ2-2; TRBD1 is a possible D gene (5 bases). CDR1 and CDR2 (germline): ENHRY, SYGVKD. The CDR3 sequence is 13 residues long. V was cut by 5 bases and J by 5 bases, with 9 bases left in between. Here the CDR3 DNA reads TGTGCCATCAGTCTGACAGATACCGGGGAGCTGTTTTTT. This gives the protein CAISLTDTGELFF.

The genes are TRBV6-5 and TRBJ1-1; D is undetermined. Trimming took 5 bases from V and 1 from J, leaving 8 bases between them. Germline loops: CDR1 MNHEY, CDR2 SVGAGI. The CDR3 extends over 13 amino acids. In nucleotides, the CDR3 is TGTGCCAGCAGTAACTACCGGAACACTGAAGCTTTCTTT. Translation: CASSNYRNTEAFF.

On this clone: The same CDR3 can be traced to other DNA sequences in this sample. The chain recombines TRBV29-1 with TRBJ2-1; D remains ambiguous. The CDR3 loop spans 10 amino acids. CDR1 is SQVTM, CDR2 ANQGSEA, per germline. V shed 6 bases and J shed 6 bases, with 6 bases lying between them. CDR3 bases: TGCAGCGTCGGTAGCAATGAGCAGTTCTTC. This translates into CSVGSNEQFF.

The chain combines TRBV29-1 with TRBJ2-7; 10 positions match TRBD2. The CDR3 consists of 12 residues. V lost 7 bases and J lost 4; bases outside the gene matches: 4. In germline, CDR1 is SQVTM, CDR2 ANQGSEA. The CDR3 protein is CSGLAGEYEQYF. CDR3 bases: TGCAGCGGTCTAGCGGGAGAGTACGAGCAGTACTTC.

This clone has a single count. This chain links TRBV9 with TRBJ2-5; the match to TRBD1 covers 7 bases. Germline V CDR1 and CDR2: SGDLS, YYNGEE. The CDR3 runs to 15 residues. V lost 4 bases and J lost 2; bases outside the gene matches: 8. The CDR3 here is CASSPKTGNQETQYF. CDR3 DNA sequence: TGTGCCAGCAGCCCGAAGACAGGGAATCAAGAGACCCAGTACTTC.

This sequence joins TRBV20-1 and TRBJ1-1, with no clear D. The length of the CDR3 is 12 residues. V was pared by 3 bases and J by 11 bases, with 16 bases between. Germline loops: CDR1 DFQATT, CDR2 SNEGSKA (reference sequence). CDR3 nucleotides: TGCAGTGCTAGTAGCCTTGGGGAAAGGGCTTTCTTT. Protein sequence: CSASSLGERAFF.

This sequence joins TRBV12-3 or TRBV12-4 and TRBJ2-7; TRBD2 matches at 8 bases. This CDR3 comprises 13 residues. Trimming removed 7 bases from V and 6 bases from J; junction bases left unmatched: 8. CDR3 DNA sequence: TGTGCCAGCAAGAGGACGGCGGGAGGCGAGCAGTACTTC. Its protein product is CASKRTAGGEQYF.

The genes are TRBV30 and TRBJ2-7; the D gene is possibly TRBD1 (6 bases). The CDR3 length is 15 residues. Germline CDR1 is GTSNPN and CDR2 is SVGIG (reference sequence). The V end was cut by 3 bases, the J end by 2 bases, with 17 bases between. The CDR3 here is CAWSWGLRDPYEQYF. CDR3 bases: TGTGCCTGGAGCTGGGGGCTTAGAGACCCCTACGAGCAGTACTTC.

In regard to this clone: The identical CDR3 is also encoded by other nucleotide sequences in the sample. V gene TRBV5-1 combines with J gene TRBJ2-5, with no clear D. The CDR3 length is 13 residues. The V and J ends lost 0 bases and 8 bases respectively, with 11 bases between them. Germline V CDR1 and CDR2: SGHRS, YFSETQ. The CDR3 protein is CASSLASISTQYF. The CDR3 bases are TGCGCCAGCAGCTTGGCCTCGATTAGTACCCAGTACTTC.

This chain uses TRBV15 with TRBJ1-1, with 7 bases fitting TRBD1. Germline loops: CDR1 LNHNV, CDR2 YYDKDF (reference sequence). The CDR3 sequence is 14 residues long. J lost 0 bases, V lost 4 bases, and 2 bases had no gene match. The CDR3 DNA follows: TGTGCCACCAGCACGGGACAGCTGAACACTGAAGCTTTCTTT. Translation: CATSTGQLNTEAFF.

This rearrangement joins TRBV2 to TRBJ2-7; 15 bases agree with TRBD2. CDR3 size: 17 residues. The V segment lost 10 bases and the J segment 1 base; nucleotides outside the gene matches: 11. CDR1 and CDR2 from the germline V gene are SNHLY and FYNNEI. In DNA form, the CDR3 reads TGTGCCAAATCCGGGACTAGCGGGAGGCCCGATTCCTACGAGCAGTACTTC. Encoded protein: CAKSGTSGRPDSYEQYF.

In nucleotides, the CDR3 is TGTGCCAGCAGCCAAGATCTTCTGGGGATAGTCAATGAGCAGTTCTTC. Translated, it gives CASSQDLLGIVNEQFF. The V and J genes are TRBV3-1 (or the pseudogene TRBV3-2) and TRBJ2-1; D remains unclear. The V end was cut by 0 bases, the J end by 6 bases, with 15 bases between. Germline assignment: CDR1 LGHDT and CDR2 YNNKEL (reference sequence). This CDR3 spans 16 amino acids.

The gene calls are TRBV6-5 and TRBJ1-2, with 9 bases identical to TRBD1. The CDR3 extends over 13 amino acids. Germline trimming cut 6 bases from V and 6 bases from J; bases unmatched to any gene: 5. The germline V gene has CDR1 MNHEY and CDR2 SVGAGI. This chain's CDR3 is CASRATGGNGYTF. CDR3 DNA sequence: TGTGCCAGCAGGGCGACAGGGGGAAATGGCTACACCTTC.

The chain carries TRBV30 and TRBJ2-2; no definite D call. Trimming left V 5 bases short and J 4 bases short, with 11 bases between. From germline, CDR1 is GTSNPN and CDR2 SVGIG (reference sequence). CDR3 size: 13 residues. The CDR3 DNA reads TGTGCCTGGTCAAATGTGGTCACCGGGGAGCTGTTTTTT. Translation gives CAWSNVVTGELFF.

J is TRBJ2-6 and V is TRBV5-6; maybe TRBD2 (5 bases). This CDR3 has 18 amino acids. The germline gives CDR1 SGHDT, CDR2 YYEEEE. Trimming took off 4 bases at V and 1 base at J, with 18 bases between the two ends. CDR3 region: CASSALRGWESGANVLTF. The CDR3, as DNA: TGTGCCAGCAGCGCCCTTCGGGGTTGGGAGTCTGGGGCCAACGTCCTGACTTTC.

The chain combines TRBV5-1 with TRBJ1-3; weak D call: TRBD1 (5 bases). V dropped 2 bases and J dropped 4 bases, with 7 bases sitting between them. The CDR3 sequence is 13 residues long. CDR1 is SGHRS, CDR2 YFSETQ, per germline. CDR3 sequence: CASSFNRGNTIYF. CDR3 bases: TGCGCCAGCAGCTTTAACAGGGGAAACACCATATATTTT.

J is TRBJ2-2 and V is TRBV29-1, with TRBD2 identical over 13 bases. Germline CDR1 SQVTM, CDR2 ANQGSEA. The CDR3 is made up of 15 amino acids. With V trimmed by 6 bases and J by 5 bases, 6 bases remained unmatched. The CDR3 here is CSVGLAGLGTGELFF. The CDR3 nucleotides read TGCAGCGTGGGACTAGCGGGATTAGGGACCGGGGAGCTGTTTTTT.

The chain has TRBV9 and TRBJ1-1; D is unclear. Germline-derived CDR1 and CDR2 are SGDLS and YYNGEE. Trimming removed 0 bases from V and 7 bases from J, with 13 bases in between. The CDR3 is made up of 14 amino acids. The CDR3 sequence is CASSVEQRSNEAFF. In DNA, the CDR3 is TGTGCCAGCAGCGTAGAGCAGAGATCTAATGAAGCTTTCTTT. The full variable domain, rest sourced from reference TRBV9 and TRBJ1-1, is DSGVTQTPKHLITATGQRVTLRCSPRSGDLSVYWYQQSLDQGLQFLIQYYNGEERAKGNILERFSAQQFPDLHSELNLSSLELGDSALYFCASSVEQRSNEAFFGQGTRLTVV.

V and J are TRBV5-1 and TRBJ2-1, with 7 bases aligning to TRBD1. The CDR3 has 13 amino acids. Trimming removed 4 bases from V and 8 bases from J; junction bases left unmatched: 6. Germline V gene data show CDR1 as SGHRS and CDR2 as YFSETQ. CDR3 sequence (DNA): TGCGCCAGCAGCAAACAGGGGTTCGATGAGCAGTTCTTC. Encoded protein: CASSKQGFDEQFF.

The V call is TRBV5-1, the J call TRBJ2-3; 12 bases map to TRBD1. Per germline, CDR1 SGHRS and CDR2 YFSETQ. The CDR3 spans 17 residues. V was pared by 4 bases and J by 0 bases, with 6 bases of the junction left unmatched. CDR3 region: CASSTGTGGSSTDTQYF. CDR3 in DNA: TGCGCCAGCAGCACCGGGACAGGGGGCTCTAGCACAGATACGCAGTATTTT.

V is TRBV7-6 and J is TRBJ2-2; D might be TRBD1 (5 bases). This CDR3 is 14 amino acids long. The V gene lost 2 bases and the J gene lost 4 bases, with 8 bases spanning the gap. In germline, CDR1 is SGHVS, CDR2 FNYEAQ. CDR3 bases: TGTGCCAGCAGCTTATCAACAGGCACCGGGGAGCTGTTTTTT. Translating it yields CASSLSTGTGELFF.

This chain uses TRBV5-1 with TRBJ2-2; no firm D call. CDR3 size: 13 residues. In germline, CDR1 is SGHRS, CDR2 YFSETQ. Trimming took 0 bases from V and 7 from J, leaving 7 bases between them. The CDR3 loop reads CASSLEDGGELFF. In DNA, the CDR3 is TGCGCCAGCAGCTTGGAGGATGGCGGGGAGCTGTTTTTT.

The rearrangement joins TRBV5-1 to TRBJ2-7; the D gene could be TRBD1 or TRBD2 (5 bases each). Trimming left V 4 bases short and J 2 bases short, with 28 bases between. CDR3 length equals 19 residues. Germline V gene sequence: CDR1 SGHRS, CDR2 YFSETQ. CDR3 in amino acids: CASSHNLGASRGYTYEQYF. DNA of the CDR3: TGCGCCAGCAGCCATAACCTCGGGGCCTCCCGCGGGTACACCTACGAGCAGTACTTC.

The chain employs TRBV5-1 and TRBJ2-7; the D gene is possibly TRBD1 (7 bases). In germline, CDR1 is SGHRS, CDR2 YFSETQ. This CDR3 region has 14 residues. Deletions cut 7 bases from V and 0 bases from J, with 14 bases between. CDR3 DNA sequence: TGCGCCAGCGGGCGGGACAGCCCCTCCTACGAGCAGTACTTC. Translating gives CASGRDSPSYEQYF.

This chain joins TRBV7-9 and TRBJ1-4; TRBD1 might be the D (6 bases). The CDR3 is 18 amino acids. V lost 5 bases to trimming and J lost 2 bases, with 21 bases between them. The V gene's germline CDR1 is SEHNR and CDR2 FQNEAQ (reference sequence). CDR3 region: CASSHPAGAGRTNEKLFF. The CDR3 nucleotides read TGTGCCAGCAGCCACCCGGCAGGGGCGGGCAGGACTAATGAAAAACTGTTTTTT.

The chain is built from TRBV27 and TRBJ2-1; D remains unclear. Between the trimmed V and J ends, which lost 4 bases and 8 bases, there was a span of 12 bases. CDR1 is MNHEY, CDR2 SMNVEV, per germline (reference sequence). The CDR3 covers 13 residues. The CDR3 loop reads CASSSYGRYEQFF. Here the CDR3 DNA reads TGTGCCAGCAGTTCCTATGGCCGCTATGAGCAGTTCTTC.

J is TRBJ2-7 and V is TRBV10-3; 8 bases agree with TRBD1. The V gene's germline CDR1 is ENHRY and CDR2 SYGVKD. The length of the CDR3 is 15 residues. The trim removed 6 bases at V and 0 bases at J, leaving 7 bases unmatched. The CDR3 spells CAIRATGVSSYEQYF. In DNA form, the CDR3 reads TGTGCCATCAGGGCGACAGGGGTTAGCTCCTACGAGCAGTACTTC.